The clone carrying this TCR beta chain was seen just once. Germline CDR1 and CDR2: ENHRY and SYGVKD. This CDR3 contains 14 residues. V lost 10 bases to trimming and J lost 4 bases; unmatched junction nucleotides: 8. The entry originates in a study of OX40 agonist ivuxolimab in advanced cancers. Study information: The patients got ivuxolimab, which is an agonistic anti-OX40 (CD134) antibody. The patients received ivuxolimab by intravenous route every 2 weeks at 0.01 to 10 mg/kg.

This table comes from immunoSEQ multiplex PCR, and its TCRdb copy is limited to in-frame clones, with some not included. Here the sample spans about 73,000 clones, just over 85% being singletons. The material sequenced was CD4+ or CD8+ T cells sorted from blood, taken in a trial of the OX40 agonist ivuxolimab. This clonotype originated in an adult with an advanced solid tumor such as melanoma, head and neck, liver or kidney cancer. V is TRBV10-3 and J is TRBJ2-3, with TRBD1 matching 10 bases. The CDR3 DNA reads TGTGCCAACGGCCCGGGACAGGGGTCAGATACGCAGTATTTT. It specifies CANGPGQGSDTQYF.